The 5 T cell receptor beta chains below come from one sample, sequenced in a study of siplizumab effects on memory and regulatory T cells. The protocol was immunoSEQ multiplex PCR, while the TCRdb copy is restricted to in-frame clones and leaves out a portion. The top ten hold about 16% of the sample, which has about 87,000 clones, around 89% seen once. The sequenced material came from CD4+ T cells sorted from blood. The receptors were sampled from a human donor in good health.

V usage is TRBV2 and J usage is TRBJ2-1; 8 positions agree with TRBD2. V lost 4 bases, J lost 9 bases, and 8 bases stayed unmatched. The CDR3 is 14 amino acids. The germline CDR1 and CDR2 sequences are SNHLY and FYNNEI. The CDR3 DNA reads TGTGCCAGCAGTGCCAACGGACTAGCTGGTGAGCAGTTCTTC. Translation: CASSANGLAGEQFF.

The V gene is TRBV27, the J gene TRBJ1-5; D unresolved. In germline, CDR1 is MNHEY, CDR2 SMNVEV (reference sequence). This CDR3 has 15 residues. The V gene lost 5 bases and the J gene lost 6 bases, with 17 bases spanning the gap. CDR3 in DNA: TGTGCCAGCAGTCCCTGGTCCCTCGGAAGTCAGCCCCAGCATTTT. Its protein product is CASSPWSLGSQPQHF.

In its sample, this clone was seen once. The chain employs TRBV20-1 and TRBJ2-7; no reliable D call. The CDR3 totals 11 residues. The germline V gene has CDR1 DFQATT and CDR2 SNEGSKA (reference sequence). V dropped 0 bases and J dropped 4 bases, with 4 bases sitting between them. CDR3 sequence: CSARDTYEQYF. CDR3 sequence (DNA): TGCAGTGCTAGAGATACATACGAGCAGTACTTC.

CDR3 in DNA: TGCGCCAGCAGCCAAGGGGTACGGAGGGCCGTTTCCTACAATGAGCAGTTCTTC. Translated: CASSQGVRRAVSYNEQFF. The chain employs TRBV4-3 and TRBJ2-1; perhaps TRBD2 as D (6 bases). CDR1 is LGHNA and CDR2 is YSLEER in the germline V gene. The V end was cut by 1 base, the J end by 1 base, with 17 bases between. The CDR3 is 18 residues long.

The chain has TRBV9 and TRBJ2-7; 7 bases map to TRBD2. Per germline, CDR1 SGDLS and CDR2 YYNGEE. There are 14 residues in the CDR3. Germline trimming cut 1 base from V and 2 bases from J; bases unmatched to any gene: 3. CDR3 in DNA: TGTGCCAGCAGCGTAAGCGGGACGGCCTACGAGCAGTACTTC. Its translation is CASSVSGTAYEQYF.